This T cell receptor (beta chain) is from a study of tumor-infiltrating lymphocytes in primary liver carcinoma. Looking at the study overall: The patients included men and women who were aged 30 to 69 years.

Both RNA and DNA were isolated together from roughly 20-30 mg of bulk tissue that had not been sorted. Tumor samples all exceeded 75% viable tumor cells. Study-level points and caveats: A small share of top clones, only about 7.5-25%, was found in all five tumor regions.

CDR1 is SGDLS and CDR2 is YYNGEE in the germline V gene. The CDR3 has 16 residues. The trim removed 7 bases at V and 3 bases at J, leaving 10 bases unmatched. Notes on this clonotype: The antigen is unknown.

Researchers generated TCR beta cDNA from about 450 ng of total RNA, relying on a constant-region primer. Nested multiplex PCR, run for three rounds with slightly modified ARM-PCR, yielded TCR beta libraries. Both of the initial two PCR rounds ran for about 11 cycles and employed TRBV1-TRBV30 forward primers alongside a C-beta reverse primer. TCRdb re-analysed the multiplex PCR reads in MiXCR, keeping a single row per CDR3 protein. The sample yields around 56,000 distinct CDR3 sequences, less than 85% seen once. The sample comprised liver tumor tissue from sampling region 2. Subset specified: tumor region T2, inferior pole. The TCR originated in a man between 35 and 55 years old with primary liver carcinoma and hepatitis B virus infection. This sequence joins TRBV9 and TRBJ2-1, with TRBD2 matching over 10 bases. The CDR3 DNA is TGTGCCAGCTGCCCAGCCGGACTAGCGGACTACAATGAGCAGTTCTTC. It specifies CASCPAGLADYNEQFF.